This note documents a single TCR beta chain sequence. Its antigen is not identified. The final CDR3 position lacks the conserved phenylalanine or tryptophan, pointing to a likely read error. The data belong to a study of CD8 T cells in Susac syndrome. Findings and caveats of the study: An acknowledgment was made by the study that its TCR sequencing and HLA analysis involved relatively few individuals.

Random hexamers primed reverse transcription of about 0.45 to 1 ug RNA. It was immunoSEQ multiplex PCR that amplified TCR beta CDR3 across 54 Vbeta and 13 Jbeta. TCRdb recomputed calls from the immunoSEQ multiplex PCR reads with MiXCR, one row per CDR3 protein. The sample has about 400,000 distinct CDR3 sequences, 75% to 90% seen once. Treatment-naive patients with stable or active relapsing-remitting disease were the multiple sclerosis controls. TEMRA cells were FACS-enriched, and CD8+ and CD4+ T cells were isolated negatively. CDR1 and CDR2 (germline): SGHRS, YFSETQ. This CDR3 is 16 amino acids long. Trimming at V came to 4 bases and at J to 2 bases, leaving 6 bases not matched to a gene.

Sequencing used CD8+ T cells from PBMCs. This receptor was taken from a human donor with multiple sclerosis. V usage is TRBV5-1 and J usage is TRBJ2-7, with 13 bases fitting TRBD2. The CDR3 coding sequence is TGCGCCAGCAGCGCGGGACTAGCGGGACCGCCCTACGAGCAGTACCTC. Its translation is CASSAGLAGPPYEQYL.